This T cell receptor beta chain originates from a study of blood T cell repertoires in COVID-19. As for the study in general: The analysed material was cDNA or gDNA that came from T cells, B-cell-depleted T cells, or PBMCs.

CDR3 length: 14 amino acids. Unmatched junction bases numbered 6, after V lost 6 bases and J lost 2 bases. Germline CDR1 SGDLS, CDR2 YYNGEE. As processed by the authors: How many nucleated cells were present was estimated from reference gene primer amplification. Clones were read by immunoSEQ multiplex PCR, and TCRdb kept only the in-frame ones, dropping some. V and J calls and clone size follow that table, whereas D and trimming were derived from the DNA. The sample comprises more than 40,000 clones, approximately 86% of which are singletons, and about 15% rests with the top ten. The source material was peripheral blood. This clonotype was sampled from a man in his sixties with active or convalescent COVID-19. The chain is built from TRBV9 and TRBJ2-3; 7 bases fit TRBD1. CDR3 amino acids: CASKGTETTDTQYF. CDR3 bases: TGTGCCAGCAAAGGGACAGAGACCACAGATACGCAGTATTTT.